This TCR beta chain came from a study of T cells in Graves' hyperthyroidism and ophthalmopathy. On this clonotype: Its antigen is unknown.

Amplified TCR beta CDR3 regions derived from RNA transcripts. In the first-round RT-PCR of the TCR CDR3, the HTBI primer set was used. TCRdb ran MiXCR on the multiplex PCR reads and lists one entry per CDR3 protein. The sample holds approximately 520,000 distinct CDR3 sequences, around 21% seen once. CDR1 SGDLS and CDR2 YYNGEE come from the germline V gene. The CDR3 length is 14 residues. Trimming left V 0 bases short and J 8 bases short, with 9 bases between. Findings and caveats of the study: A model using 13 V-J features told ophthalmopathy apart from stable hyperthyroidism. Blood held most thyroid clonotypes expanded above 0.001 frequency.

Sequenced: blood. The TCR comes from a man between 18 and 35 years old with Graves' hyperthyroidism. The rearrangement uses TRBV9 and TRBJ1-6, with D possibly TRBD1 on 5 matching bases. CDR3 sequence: CASSVDPGDSPLHF. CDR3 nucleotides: TGTGCCAGCAGCGTAGACCCGGGGGATTCACCCCTCCACTTT.